This section outlines one T cell receptor (beta chain) sequence together with its context. The antigen is unknown. The read gets to within 3 residues of the CDR3 end, and the germline J gene fills in the rest. Genomic DNA, averaging about 1,100 ng per sample, yielded TCR beta CDR3 via immunoSEQ. The protocol was immunoSEQ multiplex PCR, while the TCRdb copy is restricted to in-frame clones and leaves out a portion. This specimen shows about 30,000 clones; the ten leading clones hold under 8%. This specimen comes from a study of T cells in women clearing cervical HPV infection. Turning to the study itself: For cases, blood was sampled a median about 150 days after lesion detection, interquartile range roughly 90 to 230 days. General study results and limits: CIN3+ cases had significantly higher TCR richness than controls; evenness did not differ.

Cervical HPV DNA detected by MY09/MY11 PCR, typed by dot-blot. Trimming at V came to 7 bases and at J to 6 bases, leaving 7 bases not matched to a gene. The CDR3 is 15 residues long. In germline, CDR1 is LNHDA, CDR2 SQIVND (reference sequence). The J gene is TRBJ2-1, the V gene TRBV19; 12 bases agree with TRBD2. The sequenced sample consisted of blood buffy coat. This receptor was identified in a woman aged 18-70 years with a cervical HPV16 infection that either progressed to CIN3+ or cleared (not recorded which). The CDR3 here is CASNLASGGANEQFF. The sequenced part of the CDR3 DNA is TGTGCCAGTAACCTAGCTAGCGGGGGGGCCAATGAG.